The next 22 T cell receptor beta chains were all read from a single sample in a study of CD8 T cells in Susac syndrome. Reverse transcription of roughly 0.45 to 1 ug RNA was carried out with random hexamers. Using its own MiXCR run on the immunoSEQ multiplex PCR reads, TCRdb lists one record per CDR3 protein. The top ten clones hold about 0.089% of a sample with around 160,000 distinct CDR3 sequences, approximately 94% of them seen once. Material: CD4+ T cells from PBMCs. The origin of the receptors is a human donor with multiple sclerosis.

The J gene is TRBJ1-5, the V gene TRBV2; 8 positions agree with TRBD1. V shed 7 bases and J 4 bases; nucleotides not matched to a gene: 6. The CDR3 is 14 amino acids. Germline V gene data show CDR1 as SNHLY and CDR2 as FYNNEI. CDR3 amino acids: CASKNTGGNQPQHF. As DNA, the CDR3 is TGTGCCAGCAAGAATACAGGGGGGAATCAGCCCCAGCATTTT.

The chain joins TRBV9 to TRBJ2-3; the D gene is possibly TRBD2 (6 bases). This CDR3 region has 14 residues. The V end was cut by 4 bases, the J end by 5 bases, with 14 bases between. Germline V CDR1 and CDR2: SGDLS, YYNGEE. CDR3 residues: CASSSQVGGDTQYF. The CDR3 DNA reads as TGTGCCAGCAGCTCTCAGGTGGGAGGAGATACGCAGTATTTT.

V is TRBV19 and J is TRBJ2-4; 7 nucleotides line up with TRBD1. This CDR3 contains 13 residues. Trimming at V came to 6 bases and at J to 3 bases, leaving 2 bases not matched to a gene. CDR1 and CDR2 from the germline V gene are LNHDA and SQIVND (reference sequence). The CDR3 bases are TGTGCCAGTAGAAGGGACAGCAAAAACATTCAGTACTTC. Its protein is CASRRDSKNIQYF.

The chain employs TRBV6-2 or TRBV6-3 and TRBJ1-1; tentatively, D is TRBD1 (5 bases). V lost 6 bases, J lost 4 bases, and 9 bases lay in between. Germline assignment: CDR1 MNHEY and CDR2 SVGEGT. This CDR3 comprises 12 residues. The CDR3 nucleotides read TGTGCCAGCAGGCTCACAGGCACTGAAGCTTTCTTT. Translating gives CASRLTGTEAFF.

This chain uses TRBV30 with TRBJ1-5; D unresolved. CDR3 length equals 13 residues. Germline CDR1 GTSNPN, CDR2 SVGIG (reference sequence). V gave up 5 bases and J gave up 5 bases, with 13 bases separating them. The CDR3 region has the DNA TGTGCCTGGGGTCGCAGCCGTGATCAGCCCCAGCATTTT. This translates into CAWGRSRDQPQHF.

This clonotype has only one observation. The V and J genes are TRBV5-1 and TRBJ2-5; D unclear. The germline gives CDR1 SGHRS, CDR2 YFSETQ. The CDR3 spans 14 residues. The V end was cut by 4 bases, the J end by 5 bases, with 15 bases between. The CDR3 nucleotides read TGCGCCAGCAGCGGAATGACACGTGCGGAGACCCAGTACTTC. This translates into CASSGMTRAETQYF.

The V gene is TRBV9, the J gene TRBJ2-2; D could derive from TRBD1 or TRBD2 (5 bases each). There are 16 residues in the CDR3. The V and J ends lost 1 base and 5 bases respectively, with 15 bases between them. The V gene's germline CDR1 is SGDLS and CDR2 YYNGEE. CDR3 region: CASSVYEGEGTGELFF. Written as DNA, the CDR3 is TGTGCCAGCAGCGTATACGAGGGAGAGGGGACCGGGGAGCTGTTTTTT.

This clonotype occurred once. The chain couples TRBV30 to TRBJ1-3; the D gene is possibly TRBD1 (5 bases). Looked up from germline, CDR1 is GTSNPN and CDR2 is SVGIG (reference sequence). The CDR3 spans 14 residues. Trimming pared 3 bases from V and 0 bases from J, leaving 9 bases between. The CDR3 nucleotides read TGTGCCTGGAGCCGGGGCACCTCTGGAAACACCATATATTTT. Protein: CAWSRGTSGNTIYF.

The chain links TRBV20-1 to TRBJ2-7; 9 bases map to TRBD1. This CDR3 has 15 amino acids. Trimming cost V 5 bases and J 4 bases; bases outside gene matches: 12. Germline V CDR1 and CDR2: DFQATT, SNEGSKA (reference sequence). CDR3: CSALSPGTGLYEQYF. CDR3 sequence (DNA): TGCAGTGCTCTATCACCCGGGACAGGGTTGTACGAGCAGTACTTC.

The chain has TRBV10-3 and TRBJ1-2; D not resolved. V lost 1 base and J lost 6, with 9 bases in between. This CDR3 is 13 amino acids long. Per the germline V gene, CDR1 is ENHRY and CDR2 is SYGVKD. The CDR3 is CAISELAGNGYTF. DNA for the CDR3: TGTGCCATCAGTGAGTTGGCTGGTAATGGCTACACCTTC.

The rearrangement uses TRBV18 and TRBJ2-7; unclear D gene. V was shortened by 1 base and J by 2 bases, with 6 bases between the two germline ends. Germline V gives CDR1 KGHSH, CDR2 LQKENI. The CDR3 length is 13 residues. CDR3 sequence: CASSPLSPYEQYF. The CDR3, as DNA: TGTGCCAGCTCACCACTGAGCCCCTACGAGCAGTACTTC.

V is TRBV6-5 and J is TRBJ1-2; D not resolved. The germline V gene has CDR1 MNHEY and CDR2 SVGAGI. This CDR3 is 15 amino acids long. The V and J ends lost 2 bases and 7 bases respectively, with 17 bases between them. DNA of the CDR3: TGTGCCAGCAGTTACACCGGACGGTTGGAAAGTGGCTACACCTTC. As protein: CASSYTGRLESGYTF.

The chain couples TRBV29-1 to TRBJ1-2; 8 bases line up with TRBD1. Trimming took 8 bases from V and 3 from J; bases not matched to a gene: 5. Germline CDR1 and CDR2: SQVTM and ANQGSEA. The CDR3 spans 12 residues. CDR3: CSTSTGDYGYTF. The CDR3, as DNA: TGCAGCACCTCGACAGGGGACTATGGCTACACCTTC. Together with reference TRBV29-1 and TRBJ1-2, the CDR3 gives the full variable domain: SAVISQKPSRDICQRGTSLTIQCQVDSQVTMMFWYRQQPGQSLTLIATANQGSEATYESGFVIDKFPISRPNLTFSTLTVSNMSPEDSSIYLCSTSTGDYGYTFGSGTRLTVV.

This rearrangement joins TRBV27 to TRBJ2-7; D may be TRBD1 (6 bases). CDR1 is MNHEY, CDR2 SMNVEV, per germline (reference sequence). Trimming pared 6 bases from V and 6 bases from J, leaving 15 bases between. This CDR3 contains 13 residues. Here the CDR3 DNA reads TGTGCCAGCAGGTCCCAGGGGATAGGCGAGCAGTACTTC. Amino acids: CASRSQGIGEQYF.

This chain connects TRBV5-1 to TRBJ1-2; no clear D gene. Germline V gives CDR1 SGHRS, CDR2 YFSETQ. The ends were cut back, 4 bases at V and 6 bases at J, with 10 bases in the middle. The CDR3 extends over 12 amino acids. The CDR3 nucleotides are TGCGCCAGCAGCCCGGCGGCAGATGGCTACACCTTC. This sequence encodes CASSPAADGYTF.

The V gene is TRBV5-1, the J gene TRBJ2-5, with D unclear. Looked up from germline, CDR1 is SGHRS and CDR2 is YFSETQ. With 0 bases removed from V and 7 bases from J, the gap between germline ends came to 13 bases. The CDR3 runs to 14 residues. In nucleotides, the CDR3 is TGCGCCAGCAGCTTGGAGGGCAAGCTTGGGACCCAGTACTTC. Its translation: CASSLEGKLGTQYF.

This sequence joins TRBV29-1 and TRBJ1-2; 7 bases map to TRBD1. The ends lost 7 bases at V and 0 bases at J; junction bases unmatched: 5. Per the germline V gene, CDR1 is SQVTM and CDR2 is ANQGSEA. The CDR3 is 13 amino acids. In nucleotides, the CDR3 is TGCAGCGATACCGGGACAGCTAACTATGGCTACACCTTC. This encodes CSDTGTANYGYTF.

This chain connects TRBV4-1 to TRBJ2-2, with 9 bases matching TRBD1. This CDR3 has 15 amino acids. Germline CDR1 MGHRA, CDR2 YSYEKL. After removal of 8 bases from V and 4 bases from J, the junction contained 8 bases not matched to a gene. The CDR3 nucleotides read TGCGCCAGCGCTCCGGACAGGGGTCTCACCGGGGAGCTGTTTTTT. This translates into CASAPDRGLTGELFF.

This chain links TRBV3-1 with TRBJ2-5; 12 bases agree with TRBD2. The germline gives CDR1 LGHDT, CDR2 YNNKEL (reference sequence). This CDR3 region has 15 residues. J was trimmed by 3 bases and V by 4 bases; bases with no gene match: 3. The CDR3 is CASSLWTSGKETQYF. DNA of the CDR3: TGTGCCAGCAGCCTTTGGACTAGCGGGAAAGAGACCCAGTACTTC.

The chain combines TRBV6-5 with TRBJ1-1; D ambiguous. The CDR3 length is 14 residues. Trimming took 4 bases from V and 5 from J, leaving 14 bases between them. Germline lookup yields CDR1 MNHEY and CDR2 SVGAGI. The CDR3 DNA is TGTGCCAGCAGTTCGCCCCGCGCTTTGACTGAAGCTTTCTTT. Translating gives CASSSPRALTEAFF.

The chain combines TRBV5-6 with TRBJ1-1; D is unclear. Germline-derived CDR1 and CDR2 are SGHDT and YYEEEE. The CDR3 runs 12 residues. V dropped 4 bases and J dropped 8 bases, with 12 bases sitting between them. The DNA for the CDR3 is TGTGCCAGCAGCCGAAACGCCGCGGAAGCTTTCTTT. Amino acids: CASSRNAAEAFF.

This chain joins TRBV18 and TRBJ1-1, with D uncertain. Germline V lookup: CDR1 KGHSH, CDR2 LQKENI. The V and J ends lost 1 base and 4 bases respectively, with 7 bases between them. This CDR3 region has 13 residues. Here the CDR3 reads CASSPQGATEAFF. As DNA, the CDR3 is TGTGCCAGCTCACCACAGGGAGCCACTGAAGCTTTCTTT.